This TCR beta chain comes out of a study of graft-versus-host responses after intestinal transplantation. The trim removed 1 base at V and 4 bases at J, leaving 6 bases unmatched. Germline CDR1 SGHAT, CDR2 FQNNGV. This CDR3 region has 16 residues. Here immunoSEQ multiplex PCR was the method, and the copy in TCRdb shows in-frame clones only, minus some. Of more than 50,000 clones detected, approximately 90% appear once; the ten largest clones hold roughly 2.8%. The sample was PBMCs, taken roughly 120 days after intestinal transplantation. The rearrangement joins TRBV11-2 to TRBJ2-3; 9 nucleotides match TRBD1. This clonotype was obtained from a human patient who received an intestinal transplant, so some T cells may come from the graft donor. This CDR3 is CASSLAGQGSADTQYF. For the CDR3, the DNA is TGTGCCAGCAGCTTAGCGGGACAGGGTAGTGCAGATACGCAGTATTTT.